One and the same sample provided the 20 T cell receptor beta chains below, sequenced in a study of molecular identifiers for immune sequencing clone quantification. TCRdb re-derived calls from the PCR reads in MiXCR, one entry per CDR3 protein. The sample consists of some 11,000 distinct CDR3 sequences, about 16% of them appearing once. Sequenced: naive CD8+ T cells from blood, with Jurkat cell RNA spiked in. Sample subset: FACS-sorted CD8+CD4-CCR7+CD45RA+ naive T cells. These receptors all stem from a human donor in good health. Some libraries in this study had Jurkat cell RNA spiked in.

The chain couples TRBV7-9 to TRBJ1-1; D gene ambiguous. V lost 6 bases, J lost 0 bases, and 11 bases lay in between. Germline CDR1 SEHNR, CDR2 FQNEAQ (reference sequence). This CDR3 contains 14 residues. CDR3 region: CASSNKVLNTEAFF. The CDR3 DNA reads TGTGCCAGCAGTAATAAGGTTCTGAACACTGAAGCTTTCTTT.

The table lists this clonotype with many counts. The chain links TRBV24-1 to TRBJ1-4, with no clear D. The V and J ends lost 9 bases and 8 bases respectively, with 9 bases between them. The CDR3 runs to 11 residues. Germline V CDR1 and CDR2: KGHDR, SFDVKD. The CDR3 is CATCIGEKLFF. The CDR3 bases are TGTGCCACCTGCATTGGCGAAAAACTGTTTTTT.

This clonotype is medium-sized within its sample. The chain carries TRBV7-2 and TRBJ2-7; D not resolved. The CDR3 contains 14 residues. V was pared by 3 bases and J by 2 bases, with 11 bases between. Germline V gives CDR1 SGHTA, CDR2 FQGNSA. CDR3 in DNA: TGTGCCAGCAGCTTCGTAGTTACCCCCTACGAGCAGTACTTC. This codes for CASSFVVTPYEQYF.

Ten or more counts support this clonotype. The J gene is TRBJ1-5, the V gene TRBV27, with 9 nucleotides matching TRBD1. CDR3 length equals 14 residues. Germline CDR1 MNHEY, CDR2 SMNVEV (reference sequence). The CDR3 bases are TGTGCTACCCGGACAGGACAGGGGAACCAGCCCCAGCATTTT. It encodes CATRTGQGNQPQHF.

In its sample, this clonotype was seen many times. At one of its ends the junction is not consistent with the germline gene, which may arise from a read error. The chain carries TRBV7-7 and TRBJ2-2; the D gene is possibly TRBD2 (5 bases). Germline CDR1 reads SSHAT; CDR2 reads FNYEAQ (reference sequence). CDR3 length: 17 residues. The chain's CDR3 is CASSHLLDGENTGELFF. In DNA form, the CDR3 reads TGTGCTAGCAGCCATCTCCTCGACGGGGAGAACACCGGGGAGCTGTTTTTT.

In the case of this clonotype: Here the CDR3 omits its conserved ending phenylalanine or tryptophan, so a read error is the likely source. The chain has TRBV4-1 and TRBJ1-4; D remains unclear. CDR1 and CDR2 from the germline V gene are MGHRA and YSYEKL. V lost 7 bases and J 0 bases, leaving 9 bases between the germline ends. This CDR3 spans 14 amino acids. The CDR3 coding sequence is TGCGCCAGCAACACAGTAGCAACTAATGAAAAACTGTTTCTT. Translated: CASNTVATNEKLFL.

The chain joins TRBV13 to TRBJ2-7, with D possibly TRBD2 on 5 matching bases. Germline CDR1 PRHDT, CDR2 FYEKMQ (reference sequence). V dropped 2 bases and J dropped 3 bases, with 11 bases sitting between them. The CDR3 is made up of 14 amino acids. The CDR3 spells CASSLSGTVYEQYF. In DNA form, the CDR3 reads TGTGCCAGCAGCTTAAGCGGAACTGTCTACGAGCAGTACTTC.

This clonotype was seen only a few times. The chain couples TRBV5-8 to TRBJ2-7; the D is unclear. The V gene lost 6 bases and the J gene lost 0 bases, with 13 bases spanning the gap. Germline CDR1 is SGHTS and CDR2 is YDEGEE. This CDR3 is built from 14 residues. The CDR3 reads CASIPFVSSYEQYF. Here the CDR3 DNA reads TGTGCCAGCATACCTTTCGTGAGCTCCTACGAGCAGTACTTC.

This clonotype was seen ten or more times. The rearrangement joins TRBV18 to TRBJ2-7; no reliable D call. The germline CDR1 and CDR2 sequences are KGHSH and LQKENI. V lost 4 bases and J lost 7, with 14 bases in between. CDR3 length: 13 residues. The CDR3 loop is CASSHTVSREQYF. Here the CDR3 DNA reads TGTGCCAGCTCACATACGGTTTCGAGGGAGCAGTACTTC.

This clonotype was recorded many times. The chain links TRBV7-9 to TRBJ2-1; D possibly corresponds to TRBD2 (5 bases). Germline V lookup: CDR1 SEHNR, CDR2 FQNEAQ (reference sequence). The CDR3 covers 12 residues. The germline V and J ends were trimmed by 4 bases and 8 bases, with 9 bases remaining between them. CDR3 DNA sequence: TGTGCCAGCAGCTACCTAGCAGATGAGCAGTTCTTC. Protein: CASSYLADEQFF.

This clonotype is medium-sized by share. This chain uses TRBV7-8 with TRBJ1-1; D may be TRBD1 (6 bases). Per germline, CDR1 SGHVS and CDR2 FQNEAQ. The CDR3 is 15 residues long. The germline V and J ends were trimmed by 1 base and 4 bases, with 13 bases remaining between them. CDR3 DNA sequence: TGTGCCAGCAGCTTAGGGGAGGGGGGAAGCACTGAAGCTTTCTTT. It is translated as CASSLGEGGSTEAFF. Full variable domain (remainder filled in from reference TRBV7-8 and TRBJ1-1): GAGVSQSPRYKVAKRGQDVALRCDPISGHVSLFWYQQALGQGPEFLTYFQNEAQLDKSGLPSDRFFAERPEGSVSTLKIQRTQQEDSAVYLCASSLGEGGSTEAFFGQGTRLTVV.

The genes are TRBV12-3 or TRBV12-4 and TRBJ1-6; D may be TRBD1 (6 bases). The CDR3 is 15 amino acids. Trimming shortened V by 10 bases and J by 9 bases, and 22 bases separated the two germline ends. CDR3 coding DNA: TGTGCCAACAATTCTACAGGGAATCGGTGTTCACCCCTCCACTTT. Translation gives CANNSTGNRCSPLHF.

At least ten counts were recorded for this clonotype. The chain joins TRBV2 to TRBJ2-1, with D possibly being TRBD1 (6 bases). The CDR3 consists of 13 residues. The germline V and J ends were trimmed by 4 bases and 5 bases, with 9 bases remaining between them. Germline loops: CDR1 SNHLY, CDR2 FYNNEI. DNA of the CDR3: TGTGCCAGCAGTGGGGGGCTCGACAATGAGCAGTTCTTC. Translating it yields CASSGGLDNEQFF. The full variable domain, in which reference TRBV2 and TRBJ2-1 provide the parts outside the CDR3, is EPEVTQTPSHQVTQMGQEVILRCVPISNHLYFYWYRQILGQKVEFLVSFYNNEISEKSEIFDDQFSVERPDGSNFTLKIRSTKLEDSAMYFCASSGGLDNEQFFGPGTRLTVL.

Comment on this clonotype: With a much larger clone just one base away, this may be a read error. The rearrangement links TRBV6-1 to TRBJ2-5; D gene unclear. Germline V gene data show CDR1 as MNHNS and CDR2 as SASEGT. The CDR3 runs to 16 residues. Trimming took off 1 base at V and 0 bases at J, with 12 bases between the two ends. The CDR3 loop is CASSEEWAPYQETQYF. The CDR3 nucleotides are TGTGCCAGCAGTGAAGAATGGGCGCCGTACCAAGAGACCCAGTACTTC.

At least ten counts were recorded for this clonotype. The CDR3 nucleotides are TGTGCCAGCAGTGTAGGGAACACTGAAGCTTTCTTT. Translated, it gives CASSVGNTEAFF. The V and J genes are TRBV6-1 and TRBJ1-1; D call uncertain. The CDR3 contains 12 residues. V was cut by 4 bases and J by 1 base, with 4 bases left in between. The V gene's germline CDR1 is MNHNS and CDR2 SASEGT.

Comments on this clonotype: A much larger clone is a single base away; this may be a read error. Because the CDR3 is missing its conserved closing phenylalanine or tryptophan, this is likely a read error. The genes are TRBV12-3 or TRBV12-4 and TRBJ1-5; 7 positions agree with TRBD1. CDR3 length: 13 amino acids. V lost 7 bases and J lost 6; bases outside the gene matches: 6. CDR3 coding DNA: TGTGCCAGCACCGAACAGGGGATTCAGCCCCAGCATTCT. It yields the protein CASTEQGIQPQHS.

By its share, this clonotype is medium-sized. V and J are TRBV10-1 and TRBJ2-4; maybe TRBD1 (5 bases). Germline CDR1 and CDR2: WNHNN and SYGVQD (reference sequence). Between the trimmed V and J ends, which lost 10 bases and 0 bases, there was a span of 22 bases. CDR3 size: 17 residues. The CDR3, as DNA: TGCGCCACCCCCAGGGTGTTAAGGAAAATAGCCAAAAACATTCAGTACTTC. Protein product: CATPRVLRKIAKNIQYF.

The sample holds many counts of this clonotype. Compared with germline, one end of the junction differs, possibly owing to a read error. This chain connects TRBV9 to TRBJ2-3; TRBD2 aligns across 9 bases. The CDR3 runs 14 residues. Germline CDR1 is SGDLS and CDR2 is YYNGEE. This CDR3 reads CASSAETSGPHPHF. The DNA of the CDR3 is TGTGCCAGCAGCGCAGAGACTAGCGGCCCCCACCCCCATTTT.

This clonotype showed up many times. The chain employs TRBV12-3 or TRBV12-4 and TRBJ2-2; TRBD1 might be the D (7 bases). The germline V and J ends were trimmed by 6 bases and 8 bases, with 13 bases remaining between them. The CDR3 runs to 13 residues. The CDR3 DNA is TGTGCCAGCAGCCTCAGGGGGGAAGGGGAGCTGTTTTTT. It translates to CASSLRGEGELFF.

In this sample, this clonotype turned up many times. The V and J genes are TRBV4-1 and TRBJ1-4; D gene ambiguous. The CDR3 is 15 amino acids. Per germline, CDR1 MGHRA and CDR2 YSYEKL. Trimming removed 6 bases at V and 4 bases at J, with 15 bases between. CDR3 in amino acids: CASRGRTSLNEKLFF. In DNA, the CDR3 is TGCGCCAGCAGGGGTAGGACTTCCCTTAATGAAAAACTGTTTTTT.